This TCR beta chain was sequenced for a study of T-cell memory formation after mild COVID-19. The CDR3 runs to 19 residues. The ends were cut back, 2 bases at V and 5 bases at J, with 23 bases in the middle. Germline CDR1 is SGDLS and CDR2 is YYNGEE. UMIs and sample barcodes were carried by the TCR alpha and TCR beta cDNA libraries that 5'RACE produced using constant-segment primers. A single record per CDR3 protein comes from TCRdb applying MiXCR to the 5' RACE reads. Of 530,000 or so distinct CDR3 sequences listed, approximately 15% are singletons. Notes on this clonotype: Its specificity is not known.

Findings and caveats of the study: The authors did not confirm SARS-CoV-2 specificity of second-wave clones peaking day 37. From day 15 to 85, contracting clones were balanced between CD4 and CD8, whereas later expanders leaned toward CD4+.

This TCR was recovered from an adult woman who had mild COVID-19 (a few samples of this study predate the infection). Cell type and time point are not known. The gene calls are TRBV9 and TRBJ1-6, with a possible D match to TRBD1 (5 bases). The sample consisted of PBMCs or a T cell subset sorted from them (not recorded which). The CDR3 nucleotides are TGTGCCAGCAGCGTCAGCTGGGGCGGGTCGAATCTCGATAATTCACCCCTCCACTTT. Amino acid sequence: CASSVSWGGSNLDNSPLHF. The variable domain in full, with the rest retrieved from reference TRBV9 and TRBJ1-6, is DSGVTQTPKHLITATGQRVTLRCSPRSGDLSVYWYQQSLDQGLQFLIQYYNGEERAKGNILERFSAQQFPDLHSELNLSSLELGDSALYFCASSVSWGGSNLDNSPLHFGNGTRLTVT.